This T cell receptor beta chain is from a study of PD-L1 blockade in urothelial cancer. Study outcomes and limitations: A pretreatment blood TCR clonality that fell below the median predicted better progression-free and overall survival.

The CDR3 is 13 residues long. CDR1 is SGDLS, CDR2 YYNGEE, per germline. J was trimmed by 4 bases and V by 2 bases; bases with no gene match: 0. Turning to this clone: Its antigen is not identified.

Measured with immunoSEQ multiplex PCR; TCRdb has only the in-frame clones, and not every one. Here the sample spans 85,000 to 90,000 clones, more than 75% being singletons. As to time point: pretreatment peripheral blood. The J gene is TRBJ1-3, the V gene TRBV9, with 7 bases fitting TRBD1. This clonotype originated in a man in his sixties with urothelial cancer. The specimen was PBMCs, collected around atezolizumab (anti-PD-L1) treatment. CDR3 protein: CASSVTGGNTIYF. The CDR3 DNA follows: TGTGCCAGCAGCGTGACAGGGGGAAACACCATATATTTT.